Each of the 13 T cell receptor beta chains below was sequenced from the same sample in a study of blood T cells in healthy people across ages. It was with a sample-barcoded 5' primer and a J-beta primer mix that a second PCR of about 6 to 12 cycles was run. TCRdb itself ran the 5' RACE reads through MiXCR, one entry per CDR3 protein. Of 1,500,000 or so distinct CDR3 sequences listed, 35% to 45% are singletons. The sequenced sample was blood. The receptors were sampled from a woman under 30 in good health.

As to this clonotype: An end of the junction differs from the germline gene, which may be a read error. V gene TRBV5-1 combines with J gene TRBJ1-1; D call uncertain. There are 14 residues in the CDR3. The germline gives CDR1 SGHRS, CDR2 YFSETQ. The CDR3 region has the DNA TGCGCCAGCGGCTTGAGTGGCGTAGGCACTGAAGCTTTCTTT. It is translated as CASGLSGVGTEAFF.

The chain has TRBV27 and TRBJ2-1; D is ambiguous. TRBJ2-7 matches the DNA end more closely, so the J call is doubtful. The CDR3 sequence is 13 residues long. Germline V lookup: CDR1 MNHEY, CDR2 SMNVEV (reference sequence). As DNA, the CDR3 is TGTGCCAGCAACAAGGGCTCCTACAATGAGCAGTACTTC. Amino acid sequence: CASNKGSYNEQYF.

The V gene is TRBV29-1, the J gene TRBJ2-6; no clear D. V lost 7 bases, J lost 0 bases, and 10 bases lay in between. CDR1 and CDR2 (germline): SQVTM, ANQGSEA. The CDR3 is 14 residues long. CDR3 DNA sequence: TGCAGCGCCCGGTCTGACTCTGGGGCCAACGTCCTGACTTTC. This gives the protein CSARSDSGANVLTF.

This clonotype was observed a handful of times. V usage is TRBV12-3 or TRBV12-4 and J usage is TRBJ2-5; possibly TRBD1 for D (6 bases). With 6 bases removed from V and 11 bases from J, the gap between germline ends came to 22 bases. The CDR3 runs 14 residues. CDR3 in DNA: TGTGCCAGCAGCTTCAGGGGCGGGTTCAATGAGCAGTACTTC. Its translation: CASSFRGGFNEQYF.

This chain uses TRBV5-1 with TRBJ2-5, with TRBD1 matching 8 bases. Trimming took 4 bases from V and 5 from J; bases not matched to a gene: 10. In germline, CDR1 is SGHRS, CDR2 YFSETQ. CDR3 size: 15 residues. The CDR3 nucleotides are TGCGCCAGCAGCCTTGGGACAGGCCTTTGGGAGACCCAGTACTTC. Amino acids: CASSLGTGLWETQYF.

The chain combines TRBV4-2 with TRBJ2-3; TRBD2 is a possible D gene (6 bases). CDR1 and CDR2 from the germline V gene are LGHNA and YNFKEQ. This CDR3 is built from 16 residues. V was shortened by 5 bases and J by 6 bases, with 21 bases between the two germline ends. The CDR3 region is CASSGGNTGGLDTQYF. CDR3 sequence (DNA): TGTGCCAGCAGCGGGGGGAATACCGGTGGGTTGGATACGCAGTATTTT.

This clonotype has just a few counts. V usage is TRBV4-3 and J usage is TRBJ2-3, with TRBD1 matching over 8 bases. V dropped 5 bases and J dropped 5; count of bases not matched to a gene: 12. CDR3 length equals 16 residues. The germline V gene encodes CDR1 LGHNA and CDR2 YSLEER. CDR3 sequence (DNA): TGCGCCAGCAGCAAAGGACCGGACAGGGATCGAGATACGCAGTATTTT. Translated: CASSKGPDRDRDTQYF.

The V gene is TRBV12-3 or TRBV12-4, the J gene TRBJ2-1; no clear D. This CDR3 region has 13 residues. With 6 bases removed from V and 7 bases from J, the gap between germline ends came to 13 bases. The CDR3, as DNA: TGTGCCAGCAGGGGCTACAGAGCTAATGAGCAGTTCTTC. Translating it yields CASRGYRANEQFF.

This chain links TRBV7-2 with TRBJ2-7; tentative D call: TRBD1 (6 bases). The CDR3 length is 15 residues. The V gene lost 3 bases and the J gene lost 0 bases, with 12 bases spanning the gap. The germline CDR1 and CDR2 sequences are SGHTA and FQGNSA. The CDR3 sequence is CASSLKSTGSYEQYF. The CDR3 DNA is TGTGCCAGCAGCTTGAAATCGACAGGCTCCTACGAGCAGTACTTC.

This chain connects TRBV29-1 to TRBJ2-2; D unresolved. V shed 7 bases and J shed 0 bases, with 12 bases lying between them. Germline CDR1 and CDR2: SQVTM and ANQGSEA. This CDR3 has 14 amino acids. CDR3 coding DNA: TGCAGCGGGGCACACGGACCGAACACCGGGGAGCTGTTTTTT. Protein sequence: CSGAHGPNTGELFF.

This chain joins TRBV6-2 or TRBV6-3 and TRBJ2-5, with 10 bases matching TRBD1. J was trimmed by 13 bases and V by 5 bases; bases with no gene match: 16. This CDR3 spans 15 amino acids. The germline V gene encodes CDR1 MNHEY and CDR2 SVGEGT. The CDR3 protein is CASSRSGTGVYESYF. In DNA form, the CDR3 reads TGTGCCAGCAGTCGCTCCGGGACAGGGGTCTACGAGTCGTACTTC.

This clonotype was picked up a small number of times. The rearrangement links TRBV4-3 to TRBJ2-3, with TRBD2 matching 13 bases. Germline V gene lookup returns CDR1 LGHNA and CDR2 YSLEER. The CDR3 runs 17 residues. V was clipped by 3 bases and J by 8 bases; unmatched bases: 11. DNA for the CDR3: TGCGCCAGCAGCCATTACGGACTAGCGGGAGACCAGAGTACGCAGTATTTT. Protein sequence: CASSHYGLAGDQSTQYF.

The CDR3 coding sequence is TGCGCCAGCAGCCACCGAACCTTGGGACAGGGAGAGACCCAGTTCTTC. This translates into CASSHRTLGQGETQFF. The rearrangement links TRBV4-3 to TRBJ2-1; 9 bases are a match to TRBD1. V trimming: 3 bases; J trimming: 13 bases; junction bases outside the gene matches: 16. In germline, CDR1 is LGHNA, CDR2 YSLEER. The CDR3 is made up of 16 amino acids.